The TCR beta chain described here comes from a study of shared clonotypes between healthy human individuals. Study findings and constraints: Clonotypes shared by all four sorted-subset donors had higher generation probabilities than non-shared clonotypes.

Only CD45RO-negative cells positively selected for CCR7 counted as naive CD8 cells, so terminally differentiated effector memory CD45RA+ cells were excluded. Looked up from germline, CDR1 is SGDLS and CDR2 is YYNGEE. The CDR3 length is 15 residues. The V and J ends lost 1 base and 3 bases, in that order; junction bases with no gene match: 4. TCRdb's table, derived via immunoSEQ multiplex PCR, lists solely in-frame clones and lacks some. The sample lists about 800,000 clones; 96% were seen once. Regarding this clone: Its target is not known.

This receptor was taken from a man younger than 40 in good health. The chain carries TRBV9 and TRBJ2-1, with 7 bases fitting TRBD2. Sequences were obtained from naive CD8+ T cells sorted from blood. In DNA form, the CDR3 reads TGTGCCAGCAGCGTACTAGCGGAGAACTACAATGAGCAGTTCTTC. Its protein is CASSVLAENYNEQFF.